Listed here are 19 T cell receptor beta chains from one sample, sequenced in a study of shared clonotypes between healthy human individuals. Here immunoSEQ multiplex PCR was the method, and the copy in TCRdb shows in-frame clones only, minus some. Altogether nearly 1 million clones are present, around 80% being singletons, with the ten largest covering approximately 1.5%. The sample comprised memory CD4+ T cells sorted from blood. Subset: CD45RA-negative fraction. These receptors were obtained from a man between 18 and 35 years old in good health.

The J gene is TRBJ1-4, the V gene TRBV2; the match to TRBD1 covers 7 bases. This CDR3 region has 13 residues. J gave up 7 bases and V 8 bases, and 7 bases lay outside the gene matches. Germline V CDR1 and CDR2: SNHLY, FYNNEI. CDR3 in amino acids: CASRQGGGEKLFF. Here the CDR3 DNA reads TGTGCCAGCCGACAGGGAGGGGGTGAAAAACTGTTTTTT.

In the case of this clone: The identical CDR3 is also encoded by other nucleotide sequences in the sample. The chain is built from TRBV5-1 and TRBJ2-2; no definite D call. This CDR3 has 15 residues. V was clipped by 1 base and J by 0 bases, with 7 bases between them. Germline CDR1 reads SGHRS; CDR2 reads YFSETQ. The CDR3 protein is CASSLRLANTGELFF. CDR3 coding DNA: TGCGCCAGCAGCTTGCGATTAGCGAACACCGGGGAGCTGTTTTTT.

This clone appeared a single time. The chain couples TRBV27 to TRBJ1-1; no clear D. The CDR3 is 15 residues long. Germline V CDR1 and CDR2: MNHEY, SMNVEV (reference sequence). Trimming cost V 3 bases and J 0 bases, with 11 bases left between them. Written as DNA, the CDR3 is TGTGCCAGCAGTTTCGCAGGCGGCCTGAACACTGAAGCTTTCTTT. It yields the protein CASSFAGGLNTEAFF.

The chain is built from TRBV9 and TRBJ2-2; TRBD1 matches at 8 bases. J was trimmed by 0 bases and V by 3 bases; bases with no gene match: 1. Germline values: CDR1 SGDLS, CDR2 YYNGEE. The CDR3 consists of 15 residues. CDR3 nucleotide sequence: TGTGCCAGCAGCGGGACAGGGACGAACACCGGGGAGCTGTTTTTT. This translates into CASSGTGTNTGELFF.

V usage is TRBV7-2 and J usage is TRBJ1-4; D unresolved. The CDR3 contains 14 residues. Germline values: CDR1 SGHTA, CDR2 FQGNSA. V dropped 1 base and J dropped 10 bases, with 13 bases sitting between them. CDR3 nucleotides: TGTGCCAGCAGCTTAGAGGGCTCTTGGGGAAAACTGTTTTTT. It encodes CASSLEGSWGKLFF. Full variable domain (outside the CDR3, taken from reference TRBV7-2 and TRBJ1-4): GAGVSQSPSNKVTEKGKDVELRCDPISGHTALYWYRQSLGQGLEFLIYFQGNSAPDKSGLPSDRFSAERTGGSVSTLTIQRTQQEDSAVYLCASSLEGSWGKLFFGSGTQLSVL.

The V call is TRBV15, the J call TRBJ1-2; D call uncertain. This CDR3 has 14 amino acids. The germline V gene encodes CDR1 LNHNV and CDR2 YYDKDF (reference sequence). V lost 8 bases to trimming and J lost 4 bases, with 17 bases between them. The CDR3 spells CATRPGRSFYGYTF. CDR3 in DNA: TGTGCCACCCGCCCCGGACGCTCATTCTATGGCTACACCTTC.

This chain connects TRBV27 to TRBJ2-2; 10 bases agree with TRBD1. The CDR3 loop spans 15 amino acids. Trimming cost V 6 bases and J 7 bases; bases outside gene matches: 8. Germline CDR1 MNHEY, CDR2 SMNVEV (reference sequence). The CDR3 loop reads CASSYGTGVSGELFF. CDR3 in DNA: TGTGCCAGCAGCTATGGGACAGGGGTGAGCGGGGAGCTGTTTTTT.

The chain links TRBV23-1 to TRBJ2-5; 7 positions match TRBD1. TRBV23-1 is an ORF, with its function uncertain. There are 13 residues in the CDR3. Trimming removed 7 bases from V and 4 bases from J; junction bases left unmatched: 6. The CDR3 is CASNHRQGETQYF. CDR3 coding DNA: TGCGCCAGCAACCACAGACAGGGAGAGACCCAGTACTTC.

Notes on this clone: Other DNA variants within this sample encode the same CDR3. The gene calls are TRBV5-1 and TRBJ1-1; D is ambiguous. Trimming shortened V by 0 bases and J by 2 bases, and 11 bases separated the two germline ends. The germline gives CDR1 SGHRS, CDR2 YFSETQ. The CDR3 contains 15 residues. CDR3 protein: CASSLGRAANTEAFF. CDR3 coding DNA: TGCGCCAGCAGCTTGGGTCGGGCAGCCAACACTGAAGCTTTCTTT.

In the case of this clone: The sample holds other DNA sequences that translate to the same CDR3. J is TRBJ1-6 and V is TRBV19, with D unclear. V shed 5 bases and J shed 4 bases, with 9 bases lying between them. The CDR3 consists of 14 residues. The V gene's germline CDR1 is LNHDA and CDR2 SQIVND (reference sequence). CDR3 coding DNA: TGTGCCAGTAGTTCTCTTCCGTATAATTCACCCCTCCACTTT. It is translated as CASSSLPYNSPLHF. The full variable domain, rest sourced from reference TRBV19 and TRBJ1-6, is DGGITQSPKYLFRKEGQNVTLSCEQNLNHDAMYWYRQDPGQGLRLIYYSQIVNDFQKGDIAEGYSVSREKKESFPLTVTSAQKNPTAFYLCASSSLPYNSPLHFGNGTRLTVT.

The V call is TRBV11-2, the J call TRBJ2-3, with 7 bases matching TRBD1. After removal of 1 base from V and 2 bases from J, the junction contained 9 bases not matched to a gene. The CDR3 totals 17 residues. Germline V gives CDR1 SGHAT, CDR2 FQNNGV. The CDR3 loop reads CASSLGTGHIYTDTQYF. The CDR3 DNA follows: TGTGCCAGCAGCTTAGGGACAGGACACATTTACACAGATACGCAGTATTTT.

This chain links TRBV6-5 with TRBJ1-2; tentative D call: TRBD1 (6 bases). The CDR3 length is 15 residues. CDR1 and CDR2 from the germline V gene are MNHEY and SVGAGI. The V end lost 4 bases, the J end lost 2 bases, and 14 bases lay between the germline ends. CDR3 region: CASSSPSRGNYGYTF. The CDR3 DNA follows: TGTGCCAGCAGTTCCCCCTCCAGGGGCAACTATGGCTACACCTTC.

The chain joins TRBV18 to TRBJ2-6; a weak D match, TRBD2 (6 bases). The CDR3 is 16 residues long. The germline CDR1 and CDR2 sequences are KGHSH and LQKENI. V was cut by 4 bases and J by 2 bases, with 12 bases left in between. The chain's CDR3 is CASSQLGGTGANVLTF. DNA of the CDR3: TGTGCCAGCTCACAGCTGGGGGGAACTGGGGCCAACGTCCTGACTTTC.

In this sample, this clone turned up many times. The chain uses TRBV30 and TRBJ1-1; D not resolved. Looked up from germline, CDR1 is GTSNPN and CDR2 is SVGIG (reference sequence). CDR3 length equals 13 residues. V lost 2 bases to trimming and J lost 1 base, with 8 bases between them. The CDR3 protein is CAWSREKNTEAFF. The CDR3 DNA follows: TGTGCCTGGAGTCGGGAAAAGAACACTGAAGCTTTCTTT.

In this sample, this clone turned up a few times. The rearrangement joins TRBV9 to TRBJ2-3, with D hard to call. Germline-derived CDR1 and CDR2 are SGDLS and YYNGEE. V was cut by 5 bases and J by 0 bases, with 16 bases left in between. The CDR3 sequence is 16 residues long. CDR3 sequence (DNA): TGTGCCAGCAGTCTCCTCGCGGAAATTAGCACAGATACGCAGTATTTT. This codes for CASSLLAEISTDTQYF.

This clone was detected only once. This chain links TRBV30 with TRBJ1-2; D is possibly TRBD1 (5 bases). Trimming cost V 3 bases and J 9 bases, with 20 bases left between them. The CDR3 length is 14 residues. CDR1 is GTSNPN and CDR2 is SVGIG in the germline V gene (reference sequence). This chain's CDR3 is CAWSPDPGRTSYTF. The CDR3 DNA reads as TGTGCCTGGAGCCCTGATCCGGGACGGACAAGCTACACCTTC.

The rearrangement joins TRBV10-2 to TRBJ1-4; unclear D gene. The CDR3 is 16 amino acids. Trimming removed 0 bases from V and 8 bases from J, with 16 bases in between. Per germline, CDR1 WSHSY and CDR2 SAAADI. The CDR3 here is CASSESNDLRQEKLFF. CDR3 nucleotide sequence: TGCGCCAGCAGTGAGTCGAACGACCTACGTCAGGAAAAACTGTTTTTT.

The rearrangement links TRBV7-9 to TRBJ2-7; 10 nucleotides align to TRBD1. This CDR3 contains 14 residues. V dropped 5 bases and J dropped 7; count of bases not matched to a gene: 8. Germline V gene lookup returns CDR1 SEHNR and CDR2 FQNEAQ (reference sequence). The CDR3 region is CASSPGTGAWEQYF. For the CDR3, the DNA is TGTGCCAGCAGCCCCGGGACAGGGGCCTGGGAGCAGTACTTC.

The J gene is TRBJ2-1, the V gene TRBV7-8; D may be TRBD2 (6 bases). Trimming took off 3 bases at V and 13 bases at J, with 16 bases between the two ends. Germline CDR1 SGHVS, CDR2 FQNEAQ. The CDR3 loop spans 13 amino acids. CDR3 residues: CASSLGREGSQFF. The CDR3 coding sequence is TGTGCCAGCAGCTTGGGGCGGGAAGGCTCCCAGTTCTTC. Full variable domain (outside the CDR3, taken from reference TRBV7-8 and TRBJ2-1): GAGVSQSPRYKVAKRGQDVALRCDPISGHVSLFWYQQALGQGPEFLTYFQNEAQLDKSGLPSDRFFAERPEGSVSTLKIQRTQQEDSAVYLCASSLGREGSQFFGPGTRLTVL.